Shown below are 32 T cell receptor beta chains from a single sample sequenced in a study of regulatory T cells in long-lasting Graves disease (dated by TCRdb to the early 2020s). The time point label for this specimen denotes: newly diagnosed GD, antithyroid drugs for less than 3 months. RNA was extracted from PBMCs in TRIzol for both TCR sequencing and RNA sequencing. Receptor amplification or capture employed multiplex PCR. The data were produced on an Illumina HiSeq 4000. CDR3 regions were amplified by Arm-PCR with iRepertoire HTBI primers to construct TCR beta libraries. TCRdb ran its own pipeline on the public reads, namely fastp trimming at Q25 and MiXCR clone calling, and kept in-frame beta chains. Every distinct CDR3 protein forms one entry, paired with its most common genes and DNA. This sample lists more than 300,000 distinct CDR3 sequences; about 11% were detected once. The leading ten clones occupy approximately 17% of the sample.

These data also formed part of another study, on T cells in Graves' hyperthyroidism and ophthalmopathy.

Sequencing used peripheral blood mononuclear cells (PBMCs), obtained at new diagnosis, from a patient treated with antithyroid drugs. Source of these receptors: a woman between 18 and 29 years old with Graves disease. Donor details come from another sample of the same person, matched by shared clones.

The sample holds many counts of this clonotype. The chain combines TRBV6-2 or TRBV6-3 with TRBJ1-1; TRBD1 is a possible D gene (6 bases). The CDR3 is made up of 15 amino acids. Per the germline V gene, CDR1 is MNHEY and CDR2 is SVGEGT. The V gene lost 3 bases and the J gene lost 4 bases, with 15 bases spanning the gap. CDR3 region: CASSYRRGRGTEAFF. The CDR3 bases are TGTGCCAGCAGTTATCGTAGGGGCAGGGGCACTGAAGCTTTCTTT.

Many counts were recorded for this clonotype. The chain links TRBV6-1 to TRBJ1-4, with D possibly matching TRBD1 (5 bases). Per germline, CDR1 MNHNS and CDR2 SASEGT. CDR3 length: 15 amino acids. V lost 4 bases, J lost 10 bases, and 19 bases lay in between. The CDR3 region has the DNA TGTGCCAGCAGTGGAACCGACAGAGGCCCTGGAAAACTGTTTTTT. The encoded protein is CASSGTDRGPGKLFF.

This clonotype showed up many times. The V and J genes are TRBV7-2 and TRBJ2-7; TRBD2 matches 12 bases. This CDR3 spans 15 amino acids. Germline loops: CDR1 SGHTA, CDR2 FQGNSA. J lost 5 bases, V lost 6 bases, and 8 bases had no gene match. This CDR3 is CASRPTSGRYHEQYF. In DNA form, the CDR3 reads TGTGCCAGCAGACCTACTAGCGGGAGGTACCACGAGCAGTACTTC.

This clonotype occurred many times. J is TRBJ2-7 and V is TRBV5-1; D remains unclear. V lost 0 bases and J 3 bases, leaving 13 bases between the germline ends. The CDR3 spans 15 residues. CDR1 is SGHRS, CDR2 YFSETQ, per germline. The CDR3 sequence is CASSLETPLFYEQYF. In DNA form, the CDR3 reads TGCGCCAGCAGCTTGGAGACCCCTCTTTTCTACGAGCAGTACTTC.

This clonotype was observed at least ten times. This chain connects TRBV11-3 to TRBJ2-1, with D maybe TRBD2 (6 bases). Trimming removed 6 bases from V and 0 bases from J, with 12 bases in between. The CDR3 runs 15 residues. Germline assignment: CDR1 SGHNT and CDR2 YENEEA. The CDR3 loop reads CASSRSSGSYNEQFF. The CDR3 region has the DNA TGTGCCAGCAGTCGTAGTAGCGGCTCCTACAATGAGCAGTTCTTC.

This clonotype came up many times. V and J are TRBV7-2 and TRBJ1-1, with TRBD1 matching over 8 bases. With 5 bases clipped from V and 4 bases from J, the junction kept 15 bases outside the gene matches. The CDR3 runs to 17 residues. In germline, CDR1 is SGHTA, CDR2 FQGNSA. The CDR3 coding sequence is TGTGCCAGCAGCCTGTCGGCAGGGGGCATTGTGAGCACTGAAGCTTTCTTT. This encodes CASSLSAGGIVSTEAFF.

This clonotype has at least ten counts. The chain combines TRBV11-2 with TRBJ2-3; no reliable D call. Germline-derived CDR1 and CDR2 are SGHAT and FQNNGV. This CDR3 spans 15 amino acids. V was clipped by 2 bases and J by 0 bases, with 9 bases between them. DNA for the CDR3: TGTGCCAGCAGCTTATTGCCCCCTAGCACAGATACGCAGTATTTT. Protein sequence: CASSLLPPSTDTQYF.

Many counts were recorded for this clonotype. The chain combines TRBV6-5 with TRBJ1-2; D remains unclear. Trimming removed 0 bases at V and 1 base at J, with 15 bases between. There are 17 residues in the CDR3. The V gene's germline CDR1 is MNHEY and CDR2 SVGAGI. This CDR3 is CASSYSDHRHFNYGYTF. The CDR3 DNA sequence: TGTGCCAGCAGTTACTCGGATCACAGACATTTTAACTATGGCTACACCTTC.

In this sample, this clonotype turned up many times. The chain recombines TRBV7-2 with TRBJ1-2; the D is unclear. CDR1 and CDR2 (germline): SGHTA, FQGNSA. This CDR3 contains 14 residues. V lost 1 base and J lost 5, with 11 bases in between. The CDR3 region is CASSLEGSLYGYTF. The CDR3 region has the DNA TGTGCCAGCAGCTTAGAGGGCAGCTTATATGGCTACACCTTC.

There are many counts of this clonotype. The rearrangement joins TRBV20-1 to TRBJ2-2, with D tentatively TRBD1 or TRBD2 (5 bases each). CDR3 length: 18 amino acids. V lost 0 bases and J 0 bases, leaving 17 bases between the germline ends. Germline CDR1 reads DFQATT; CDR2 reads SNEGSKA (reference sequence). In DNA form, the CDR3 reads TGCAGTGCTAGAGATCTCGGGGACCCCACTTCGAACACCGGGGAGCTGTTTTTT. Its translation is CSARDLGDPTSNTGELFF.

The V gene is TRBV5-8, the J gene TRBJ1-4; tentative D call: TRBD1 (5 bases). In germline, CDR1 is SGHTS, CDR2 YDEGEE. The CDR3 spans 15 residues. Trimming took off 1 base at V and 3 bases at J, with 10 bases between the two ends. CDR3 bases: TGTGCCAGCAGCTTGTGGTTGACAGCTAATGAAAAACTGTTTTTT. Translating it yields CASSLWLTANEKLFF.

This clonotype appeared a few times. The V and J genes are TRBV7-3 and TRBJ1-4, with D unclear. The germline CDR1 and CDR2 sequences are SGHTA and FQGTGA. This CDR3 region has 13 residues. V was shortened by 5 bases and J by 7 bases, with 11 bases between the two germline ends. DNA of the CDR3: TGTGCCAGCAGCCAAGAACGGGGTGAAAAACTGTTTTTT. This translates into CASSQERGEKLFF.

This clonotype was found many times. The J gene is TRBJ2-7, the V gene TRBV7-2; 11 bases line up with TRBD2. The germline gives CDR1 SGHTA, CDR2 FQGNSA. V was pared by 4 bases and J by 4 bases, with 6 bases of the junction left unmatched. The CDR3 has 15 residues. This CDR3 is CASSSTSGSFYEQYF. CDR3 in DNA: TGTGCCAGCAGCTCAACTAGCGGGAGTTTTTACGAGCAGTACTTC.

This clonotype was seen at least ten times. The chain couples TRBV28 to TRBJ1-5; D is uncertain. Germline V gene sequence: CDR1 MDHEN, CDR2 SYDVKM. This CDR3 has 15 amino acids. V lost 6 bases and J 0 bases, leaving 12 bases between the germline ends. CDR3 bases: TGTGCCAGCAGCCCCCCAGAGTATAGCAATCAGCCCCAGCATTTT. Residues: CASSPPEYSNQPQHF.

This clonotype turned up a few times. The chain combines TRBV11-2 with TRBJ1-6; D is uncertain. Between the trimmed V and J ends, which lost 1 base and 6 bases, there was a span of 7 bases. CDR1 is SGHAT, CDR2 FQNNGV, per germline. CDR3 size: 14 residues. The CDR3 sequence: CASSLVQFNSPLHF. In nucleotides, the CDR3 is TGTGCCAGCAGCTTAGTACAGTTTAATTCACCCCTCCACTTT. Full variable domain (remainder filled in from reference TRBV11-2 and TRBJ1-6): EAGVAQSPRYKIIEKRQSVAFWCNPISGHATLYWYQQILGQGPKLLIQFQNNGVVDDSQLPKDRFSAERLKGVDSTLKIQPAKLEDSAVYLCASSLVQFNSPLHFGNGTRLTVT.

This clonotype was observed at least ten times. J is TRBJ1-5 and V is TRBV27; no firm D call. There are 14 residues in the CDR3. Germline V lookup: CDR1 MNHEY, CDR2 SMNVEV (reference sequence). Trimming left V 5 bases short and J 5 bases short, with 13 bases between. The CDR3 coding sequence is TGTGCCAGCAGTACCGTCCCTACCCATCAGCCCCAGCATTTT. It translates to CASSTVPTHQPQHF.

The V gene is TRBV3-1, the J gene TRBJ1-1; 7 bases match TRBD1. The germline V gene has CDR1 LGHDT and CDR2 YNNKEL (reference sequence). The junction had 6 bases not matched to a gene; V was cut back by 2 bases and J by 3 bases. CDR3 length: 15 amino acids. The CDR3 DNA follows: TGTGCCAGCAGCCAATGGAGAGGACAGGACACTGAAGCTTTCTTT. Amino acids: CASSQWRGQDTEAFF.

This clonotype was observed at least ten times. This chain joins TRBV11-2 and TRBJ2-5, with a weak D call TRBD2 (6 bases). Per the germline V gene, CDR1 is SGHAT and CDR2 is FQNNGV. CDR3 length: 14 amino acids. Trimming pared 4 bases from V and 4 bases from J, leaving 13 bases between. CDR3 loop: CASSSGGAPETQYF. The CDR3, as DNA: TGTGCCAGCAGCTCGGGCGGGGCCCCAGAGACCCAGTACTTC.

CDR3: CASSESSLAGDGMTQYF. The CDR3 region has the DNA TGTGCCAGCAGTGAGTCGTCACTAGCTGGGGACGGAATGACGCAGTATTTT. V is TRBV6-1 and J is TRBJ2-3; weak D call: TRBD2 (6 bases). V was cut by 3 bases and J by 9 bases, with 25 bases left in between. The CDR3 consists of 17 residues. CDR1 and CDR2 (germline): MNHNS, SASEGT.

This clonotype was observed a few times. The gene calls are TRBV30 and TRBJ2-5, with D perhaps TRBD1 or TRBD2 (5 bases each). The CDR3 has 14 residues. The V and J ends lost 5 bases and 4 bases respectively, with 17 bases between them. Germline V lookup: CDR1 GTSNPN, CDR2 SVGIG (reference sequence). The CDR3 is CAWSLGDEAETQYF. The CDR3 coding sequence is TGTGCCTGGTCCCTGGGGGACGAGGCAGAGACCCAGTACTTC.

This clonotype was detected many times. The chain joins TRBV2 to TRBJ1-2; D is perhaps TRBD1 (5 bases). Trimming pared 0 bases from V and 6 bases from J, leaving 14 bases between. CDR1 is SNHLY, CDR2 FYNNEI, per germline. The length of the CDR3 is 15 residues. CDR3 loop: CASSEAGRGSDGYTF. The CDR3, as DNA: TGTGCCAGCAGTGAAGCGGGCCGGGGGTCTGATGGCTACACCTTC. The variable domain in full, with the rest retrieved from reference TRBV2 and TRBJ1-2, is EPEVTQTPSHQVTQMGQEVILRCVPISNHLYFYWYRQILGQKVEFLVSFYNNEISEKSEIFDDQFSVERPDGSNFTLKIRSTKLEDSAMYFCASSEAGRGSDGYTFGSGTRLTVV.

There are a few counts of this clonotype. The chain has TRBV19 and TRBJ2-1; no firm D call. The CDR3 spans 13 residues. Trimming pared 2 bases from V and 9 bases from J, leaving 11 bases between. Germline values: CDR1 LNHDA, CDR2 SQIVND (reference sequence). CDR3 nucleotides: TGTGCCAGTAGTATAATAGAGGTCGGTGAGCAGTTCTTC. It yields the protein CASSIIEVGEQFF.

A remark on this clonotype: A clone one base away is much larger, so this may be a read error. This chain's CDR3 is CASSTATTGFAYEQYF. The CDR3 DNA follows: TGTGCCAGTAGTACCGCTACGACTGGGTTCGCGTACGAGCAGTACTTC. The chain employs TRBV19 and TRBJ2-7; no definite D call. Germline V gene data show CDR1 as LNHDA and CDR2 as SQIVND (reference sequence). This CDR3 contains 16 residues. Trimming cost V 4 bases and J 4 bases, with 20 bases left between them.

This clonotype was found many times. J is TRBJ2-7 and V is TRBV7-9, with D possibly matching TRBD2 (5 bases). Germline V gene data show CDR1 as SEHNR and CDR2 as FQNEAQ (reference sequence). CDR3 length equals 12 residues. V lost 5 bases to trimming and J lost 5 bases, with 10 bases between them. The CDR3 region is CASSPSGDEQYV. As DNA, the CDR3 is TGTGCCAGCAGCCCCTCCGGGGACGAGCAGTACGTC.

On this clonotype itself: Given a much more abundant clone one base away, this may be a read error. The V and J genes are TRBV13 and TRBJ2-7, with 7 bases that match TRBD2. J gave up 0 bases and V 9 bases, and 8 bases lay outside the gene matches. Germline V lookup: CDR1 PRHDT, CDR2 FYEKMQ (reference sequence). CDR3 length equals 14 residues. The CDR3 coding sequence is TGTGCCAGTCGCCGCGGCGGGAGCTCCTACGAGCAGTACGTC. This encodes CASRRGGSSYEQYV.

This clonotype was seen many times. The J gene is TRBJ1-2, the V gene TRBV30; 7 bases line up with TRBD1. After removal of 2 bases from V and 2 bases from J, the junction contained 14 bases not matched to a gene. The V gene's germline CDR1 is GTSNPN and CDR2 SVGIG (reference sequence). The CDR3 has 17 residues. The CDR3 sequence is CAWSPPPLRGANYGYTF. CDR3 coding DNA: TGTGCCTGGAGTCCCCCGCCCCTCAGGGGGGCAAACTATGGCTACACCTTC.

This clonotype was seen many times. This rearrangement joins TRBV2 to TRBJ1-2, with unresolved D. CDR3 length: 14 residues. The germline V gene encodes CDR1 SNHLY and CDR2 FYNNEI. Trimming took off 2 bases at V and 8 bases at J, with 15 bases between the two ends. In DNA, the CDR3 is TGTGCCAGCAGTGAACGGGGAGCCCATGCGGGCTACACCTTC. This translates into CASSERGAHAGYTF.

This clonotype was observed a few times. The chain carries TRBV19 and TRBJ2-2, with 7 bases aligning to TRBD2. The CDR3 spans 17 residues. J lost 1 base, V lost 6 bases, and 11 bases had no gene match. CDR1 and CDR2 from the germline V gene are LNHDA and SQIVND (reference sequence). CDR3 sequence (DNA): TGTGCCAGTAGAGCGATTTTGGGGGGGATGAACACCGGGGAGCTGTTTTTT. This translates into CASRAILGGMNTGELFF. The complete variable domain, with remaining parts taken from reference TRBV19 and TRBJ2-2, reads DGGITQSPKYLFRKEGQNVTLSCEQNLNHDAMYWYRQDPGQGLRLIYYSQIVNDFQKGDIAEGYSVSREKKESFPLTVTSAQKNPTAFYLCASRAILGGMNTGELFFGEGSRLTVL.

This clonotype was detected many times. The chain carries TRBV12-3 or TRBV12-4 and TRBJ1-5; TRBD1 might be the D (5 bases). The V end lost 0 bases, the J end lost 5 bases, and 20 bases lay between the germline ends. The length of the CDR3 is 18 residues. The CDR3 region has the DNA TGTGCCAGCAGTTTAGCTCGCACATCCGGCCCGGGGGATCAGCCCCAGCATTTT. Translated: CASSLARTSGPGDQPQHF.

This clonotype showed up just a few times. CDR3: CASSLGQGFGTGELFF. CDR3 DNA sequence: TGTGCCAGCAGCTTAGGACAGGGATTTGGCACCGGGGAGCTGTTTTTT. The chain couples TRBV11-3 to TRBJ2-2; TRBD1 matches at 7 bases. After removal of 1 base from V and 4 bases from J, the junction contained 6 bases not matched to a gene. Germline-derived CDR1 and CDR2 are SGHNT and YENEEA. This CDR3 has 16 residues.

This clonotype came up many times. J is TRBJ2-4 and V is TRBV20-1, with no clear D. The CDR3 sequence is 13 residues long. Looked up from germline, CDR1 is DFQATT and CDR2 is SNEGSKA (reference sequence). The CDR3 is CTPSGPRSSIQYF. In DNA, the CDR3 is TGCACCCCCTCCGGTCCCCGGAGCAGCATTCAGTACTTC.

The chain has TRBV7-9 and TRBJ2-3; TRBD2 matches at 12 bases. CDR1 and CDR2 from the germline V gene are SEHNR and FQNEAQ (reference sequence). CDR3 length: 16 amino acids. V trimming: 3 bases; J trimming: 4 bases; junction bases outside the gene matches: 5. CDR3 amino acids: CASSFPSGGAPDTQYF. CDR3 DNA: TGTGCCAGCAGCTTCCCTAGCGGGGGGGCCCCAGATACGCAGTATTTT.